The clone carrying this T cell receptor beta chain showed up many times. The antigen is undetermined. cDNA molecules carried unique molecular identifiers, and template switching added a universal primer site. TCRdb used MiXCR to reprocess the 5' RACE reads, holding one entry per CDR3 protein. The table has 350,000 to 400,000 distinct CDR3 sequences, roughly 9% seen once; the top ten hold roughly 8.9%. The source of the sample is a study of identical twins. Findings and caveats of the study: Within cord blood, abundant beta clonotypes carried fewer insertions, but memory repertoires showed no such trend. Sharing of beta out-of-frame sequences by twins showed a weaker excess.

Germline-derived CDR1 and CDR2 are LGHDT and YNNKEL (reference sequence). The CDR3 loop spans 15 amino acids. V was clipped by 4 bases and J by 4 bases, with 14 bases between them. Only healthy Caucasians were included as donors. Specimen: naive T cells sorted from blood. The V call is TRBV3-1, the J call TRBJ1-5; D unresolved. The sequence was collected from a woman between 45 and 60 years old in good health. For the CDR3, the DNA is TGTGCCAGCAGCCCCTCAGGCGGGGAAAATCAGCCCCAGCATTTT. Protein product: CASSPSGGENQPQHF.